This T cell receptor beta chain was found in a study of blood T cell repertoires in COVID-19. This clone was observed a single time. Clones were read by immunoSEQ multiplex PCR, and TCRdb kept only the in-frame ones, dropping some. The table records about 240,000 clones, 82% of them present only once. CDR3 size: 13 residues. The ends were cut back, 2 bases at V and 3 bases at J, with 7 bases in the middle. This receptor was taken from a woman aged 55-70 years with active or convalescent COVID-19. Sequenced: peripheral blood. The chain couples TRBV12-3 or TRBV12-4 to TRBJ2-5; D not resolved. CDR3 DNA: TGTGCCAGCAGTTTAAGGCAGGAAGAGACCCAGTACTTC. Translating gives CASSLRQEETQYF.